Below are 28 T cell receptor beta chains sequenced from a single sample in a study of T cell changes during pregnancy in multiple sclerosis. TCRdb's copy holds only in-frame clones and misses some; the assay was immunoSEQ multiplex PCR. The sample contains around 62,000 clones, 91% of which appear only once. The sequencing used CD4+ T cells from peripheral blood mononuclear cells, collected in the first trimester of pregnancy. The receptor source for this set is a female donor with multiple sclerosis, enrolled in a pregnancy study.

The chain joins TRBV6-5 to TRBJ1-2; D is possibly TRBD1 (5 bases). The length of the CDR3 is 16 residues. Germline V gene sequence: CDR1 MNHEY, CDR2 SVGAGI. V lost 0 bases to trimming and J lost 5 bases, with 16 bases between them. CDR3 in amino acids: CASSYSSGGVSYGYTF. The CDR3 DNA reads as TGTGCCAGCAGTTACTCCTCGGGGGGAGTTAGTTATGGCTACACCTTC.

The rearrangement uses TRBV5-1 and TRBJ1-3, with 7 bases that match TRBD1. Per germline, CDR1 SGHRS and CDR2 YFSETQ. The V segment lost 4 bases and the J segment 0 bases; nucleotides outside the gene matches: 7. CDR3 length equals 16 residues. The CDR3, as DNA: TGCGCCAGCAGCCCAGAGGACAGGAGCTCTGGAAACACCATATATTTT. This translates into CASSPEDRSSGNTIYF.

V usage is TRBV28 and J usage is TRBJ1-4, with 8 positions matching TRBD1. The CDR3 extends over 15 amino acids. The J segment lost 6 bases and the V segment lost 2 bases, leaving 5 bases of the junction unmatched. Germline V gene data show CDR1 as MDHEN and CDR2 as SYDVKM. The CDR3 sequence is CASSLVRGQDEKLFF. As DNA, the CDR3 is TGTGCCAGCAGTTTAGTCAGGGGGCAGGATGAAAAACTGTTTTTT.

This chain joins TRBV4-3 and TRBJ1-2; 10 bases match TRBD1. Germline CDR1 LGHNA, CDR2 YSLEER. V gave up 8 bases and J gave up 0 bases; unmatched junction bases: 9. The CDR3 extends over 16 amino acids. CDR3 bases: TGCGCCAGCCGACAGGGGGCGATGGGGGCTAACTATGGCTACACCTTC. Amino acids: CASRQGAMGANYGYTF.

This chain links TRBV18 with TRBJ2-7; 10 bases are shared with TRBD1. V lost 5 bases, J lost 5 bases, and 9 bases stayed unmatched. The CDR3 totals 15 residues. Germline CDR1 and CDR2: KGHSH and LQKENI. The CDR3 loop reads CASSSTDRGRNEQYF. The DNA for the CDR3 is TGTGCCAGCTCATCTACGGACAGGGGGAGGAACGAGCAGTACTTC.

V is TRBV5-4 and J is TRBJ2-1; 8 positions agree with TRBD2. The CDR3 covers 16 residues. J gave up 7 bases and V 4 bases, and 13 bases lay outside the gene matches. CDR1 and CDR2 from the germline V gene are SGHNT and YYREEE (reference sequence). The CDR3 DNA sequence: TGTGCCAGCAGCAGCAGGGTGCCCGGGGGGGGGAATGAGCAGTTCTTC. Translated, it gives CASSSRVPGGGNEQFF.

This chain connects TRBV6-5 to TRBJ1-4; no clear D gene. CDR3 size: 14 residues. Per the germline V gene, CDR1 is MNHEY and CDR2 is SVGAGI. V lost 4 bases to trimming and J lost 4 bases, with 10 bases between them. The CDR3 DNA reads as TGTGCCAGCAGTTGGGAGGACCTTAATGAAAAACTGTTTTTT. It is translated as CASSWEDLNEKLFF.

The V and J genes are TRBV6-1 and TRBJ1-2; the match to TRBD1 covers 7 bases. The CDR3 runs 14 residues. From germline, CDR1 is MNHNS and CDR2 SASEGT. J gave up 4 bases and V 0 bases, and 2 bases lay outside the gene matches. In DNA, the CDR3 is TGTGCCAGCAGTGAAGCGGGACAGATCTATGGCTACACCTTC. Protein sequence: CASSEAGQIYGYTF.

The genes are TRBV10-1 and TRBJ2-7, with TRBD1 matching 10 bases. This CDR3 has 14 residues. Germline values: CDR1 WNHNN, CDR2 SYGVQD (reference sequence). After removal of 9 bases from V and 1 base from J, the junction contained 6 bases not matched to a gene. The DNA of the CDR3 is TGCGCCAGTTCCGGGACAGGGGTATCCTACGAGCAGTACTTC. Protein product: CASSGTGVSYEQYF.

The chain carries TRBV18 and TRBJ2-7; 12 bases are shared with TRBD1. The length of the CDR3 is 15 residues. The J segment lost 5 bases and the V segment lost 4 bases, leaving 6 bases of the junction unmatched. CDR1 and CDR2 from the germline V gene are KGHSH and LQKENI. The CDR3 spells CASSRDRGLNDEQYF. The CDR3 bases are TGTGCCAGCTCACGGGACAGGGGGCTCAACGACGAGCAGTACTTC.

The J gene is TRBJ2-3, the V gene TRBV9; a weak D match, TRBD2 (5 bases). The CDR3 is 16 amino acids. In germline, CDR1 is SGDLS, CDR2 YYNGEE. The ends were cut back, 5 bases at V and 5 bases at J, with 21 bases in the middle. CDR3 sequence: CASSPVSVPGRDTQYF. CDR3 in DNA: TGTGCCAGCAGTCCAGTCAGCGTCCCTGGGAGAGATACGCAGTATTTT.

This clone was detected only once. V usage is TRBV6-6 and J usage is TRBJ1-2, with TRBD1 identical over 8 bases. V lost 5 bases and J lost 2; bases outside the gene matches: 7. The CDR3 extends over 15 amino acids. Germline V CDR1 and CDR2: MNHNY, SVGAGI (reference sequence). The DNA for the CDR3 is TGTGCCAGCAGTGGACAGGGTACCTCAAACTATGGCTACACCTTC. It is translated as CASSGQGTSNYGYTF.

The CDR3 coding sequence is TGTGCCAGCAGCCCCTCCCCCCAGGAAAACATTCAGTACTTC. It codes for CASSPSPQENIQYF. This chain links TRBV7-3 with TRBJ2-4; D call uncertain. Germline CDR1 SGHTA, CDR2 FQGTGA. The germline V and J ends were trimmed by 5 bases and 5 bases, with 13 bases remaining between them. This CDR3 contains 14 residues.

The V and J genes are TRBV18 and TRBJ2-7, with no clear D. The germline V and J ends were trimmed by 3 bases and 3 bases, with 6 bases remaining between them. This CDR3 contains 12 residues. Germline CDR1 is KGHSH and CDR2 is LQKENI. CDR3 amino acids: CASSPNSYEQYF. In nucleotides, the CDR3 is TGTGCCAGCTCACCCAACAGCTACGAGCAGTACTTC.

The chain uses TRBV10-3 and TRBJ2-6; 10 bases map to TRBD1. With V trimmed by 4 bases and J by 1 base, 4 bases remained unmatched. The CDR3 is 17 amino acids. Germline assignment: CDR1 ENHRY and CDR2 SYGVKD. This CDR3 is CAISGDRGWSGANVLTF. CDR3 nucleotide sequence: TGTGCCATCAGTGGGGACAGGGGATGGTCTGGGGCCAACGTCCTGACTTTC.

This rearrangement joins TRBV27 to TRBJ2-3, with 11 bases identical to TRBD2. Germline assignment: CDR1 MNHEY and CDR2 SMNVEV (reference sequence). Trimming cost V 7 bases and J 6 bases; bases outside gene matches: 9. CDR3 size: 15 residues. In nucleotides, the CDR3 is TGTGCCAGCACCCAACTAGCGGGGGTAGTCGATACGCAGTATTTT. Protein product: CASTQLAGVVDTQYF.

The genes are TRBV28 and TRBJ1-1; D may be TRBD1 (5 bases). With 6 bases removed from V and 4 bases from J, the gap between germline ends came to 18 bases. The length of the CDR3 is 15 residues. Germline V gene sequence: CDR1 MDHEN, CDR2 SYDVKM. CDR3 nucleotide sequence: TGTGCCAGCAGCACCCCTGACAGCAGGAGCACTGAAGCTTTCTTT. This encodes CASSTPDSRSTEAFF.

The rearrangement joins TRBV4-3 to TRBJ2-1, with TRBD2 identical over 12 bases. V dropped 1 base and J dropped 7; count of bases not matched to a gene: 14. Germline CDR1 reads LGHNA; CDR2 reads YSLEER. The CDR3 extends over 19 amino acids. In nucleotides, the CDR3 is TGCGCCAGCAGCCAAGCCCACGGCCTAGCGGGGGGGCCGGGAAATGAGCAGTTCTTC. It specifies CASSQAHGLAGGPGNEQFF.

V gene TRBV7-9 combines with J gene TRBJ1-2; TRBD1 is a possible D gene (6 bases). The CDR3 length is 14 residues. V lost 1 base and J 2 bases, leaving 8 bases between the germline ends. Germline V gene data show CDR1 as SEHNR and CDR2 as FQNEAQ (reference sequence). CDR3 sequence reads: CASSLGTANYGYTF. CDR3 sequence (DNA): TGTGCCAGCAGCTTAGGGACAGCAAACTATGGCTACACCTTC. The full variable domain, completed using reference TRBV7-9 and TRBJ1-2, is DTGVSQNPRHKITKRGQNVTFRCDPISEHNRLYWYRQTLGQGPEFLTYFQNEAQLEKSRLLSDRFSAERPKGSFSTLEIQRTEQGDSAMYLCASSLGTANYGYTFGSGTRLTVV.

The CDR3 coding sequence is TGTGCCAGTAGTTATGGGACAGGGGGTGAAAAACTGTTTTTT. Protein sequence: CASSYGTGGEKLFF. The chain combines TRBV19 with TRBJ1-4; 11 nucleotides align to TRBD1. The CDR3 is made up of 14 amino acids. V gave up 5 bases and J gave up 7 bases; unmatched junction bases: 3. Germline CDR1 and CDR2: LNHDA and SQIVND (reference sequence). Looking up the rest from reference TRBV19 and TRBJ1-4 gives the full variable domain: DGGITQSPKYLFRKEGQNVTLSCEQNLNHDAMYWYRQDPGQGLRLIYYSQIVNDFQKGDIAEGYSVSREKKESFPLTVTSAQKNPTAFYLCASSYGTGGEKLFFGSGTQLSVL.

V usage is TRBV25-1 and J usage is TRBJ2-7; D is perhaps TRBD2 (7 bases). Germline CDR1 MGHDK, CDR2 SYGVNS. Trimming took 0 bases from V and 3 from J, leaving 12 bases between them. This CDR3 contains 15 residues. This chain's CDR3 is CASSEYGGAGYEQYF. The CDR3 bases are TGTGCCAGCAGTGAATATGGGGGGGCTGGCTACGAGCAGTACTTC.

Only one count was recorded for this clone. This chain uses TRBV7-3 with TRBJ2-7, with a tentative D call TRBD1 (5 bases). This CDR3 region has 15 residues. The V end lost 2 bases, the J end lost 3 bases, and 14 bases lay between the germline ends. The germline CDR1 and CDR2 sequences are SGHTA and FQGTGA. CDR3: CASSLFGQTVYEQYF. The CDR3 DNA follows: TGTGCCAGCAGCTTATTTGGCCAGACAGTCTACGAGCAGTACTTC.

The chain joins TRBV15 to TRBJ1-1, with D maybe TRBD1 (5 bases). V shed 11 bases and J shed 4 bases, with 20 bases lying between them. The CDR3 length is 14 residues. Germline CDR1 and CDR2: LNHNV and YYDKDF (reference sequence). The CDR3 DNA reads as TGTGCCGCACAAAGGGGCGGGATAGGCACTGAAGCTTTCTTT. Translation gives CAAQRGGIGTEAFF. Using reference TRBV15 and TRBJ1-1 for the parts outside the CDR3, the full variable domain is DAMVIQNPRYQVTQFGKPVTLSCSQTLNHNVMYWYQQKSSQAPKLLFHYYDKDFNNEADTPDNFQSRRPNTSFCFLDIRSPGLGDTAMYLCAAQRGGIGTEAFFGQGTRLTVV.

The count of this clone is one. CDR3 coding DNA: TGTGCCAGCAGCTGGGGGGCGGGGGGCCCAGATACGCAGTATTTT. This encodes CASSWGAGGPDTQYF. The chain uses TRBV5-4 and TRBJ2-3; TRBD2 matches 8 bases. CDR1 is SGHNT, CDR2 YYREEE, per germline (reference sequence). There are 15 residues in the CDR3. J was trimmed by 4 bases and V by 3 bases; bases with no gene match: 7. The variable domain in full, with the rest retrieved from reference TRBV5-4 and TRBJ2-3, is ETGVTQSPTHLIKTRGQQVTLRCSSQSGHNTVSWYQQALGQGPQFIFQYYREEENGRGNFPPRFSGLQFPNYSSELNVNALELDDSALYLCASSWGAGGPDTQYFGPGTRLTVL.

The rearrangement uses TRBV9 and TRBJ2-3; D possibly corresponds to TRBD2 (7 bases). Trimming shortened V by 0 bases and J by 3 bases, and 11 bases separated the two germline ends. The germline V gene encodes CDR1 SGDLS and CDR2 YYNGEE. The CDR3 loop spans 15 amino acids. In DNA, the CDR3 is TGTGCCAGCAGCGTAGATAGGGGGGGAACAGATACGCAGTATTTT. Its translation: CASSVDRGGTDTQYF. The full variable domain, completed using reference TRBV9 and TRBJ2-3, is DSGVTQTPKHLITATGQRVTLRCSPRSGDLSVYWYQQSLDQGLQFLIQYYNGEERAKGNILERFSAQQFPDLHSELNLSSLELGDSALYFCASSVDRGGTDTQYFGPGTRLTVL.

The chain uses TRBV9 and TRBJ2-7, with D unclear. The CDR3 length is 14 residues. The V end was cut by 0 bases, the J end by 1 base, with 8 bases between. Germline CDR1 SGDLS, CDR2 YYNGEE. CDR3 amino acids: CASSVVGESYEQYF. In DNA form, the CDR3 reads TGTGCCAGCAGCGTAGTGGGCGAATCCTACGAGCAGTACTTC.

The chain links TRBV11-2 to TRBJ2-7, with TRBD1 identical over 9 bases. This CDR3 has 15 amino acids. Germline V gene data show CDR1 as SGHAT and CDR2 as FQNNGV. V lost 5 bases and J lost 3; bases outside the gene matches: 8. The CDR3 region has the DNA TGTGCCAGCAGCCTAAATGGACAGGGGCTCTACGAGCAGTACTTC. It specifies CASSLNGQGLYEQYF. The variable domain in full, completed from reference TRBV11-2 and TRBJ2-7, reads EAGVAQSPRYKIIEKRQSVAFWCNPISGHATLYWYQQILGQGPKLLIQFQNNGVVDDSQLPKDRFSAERLKGVDSTLKIQPAKLEDSAVYLCASSLNGQGLYEQYFGPGTRLTVT.

This chain links TRBV6-5 with TRBJ1-6; D is perhaps TRBD1 (5 bases). Germline loops: CDR1 MNHEY, CDR2 SVGAGI. Deletions cut 5 bases from V and 10 bases from J, with 18 bases between. The CDR3 covers 15 residues. CDR3 nucleotide sequence: TGTGCCAGCAGTAGGGGTGGGGGGTTTGGATCACCCCTCCACTTT. It yields the protein CASSRGGGFGSPLHF.